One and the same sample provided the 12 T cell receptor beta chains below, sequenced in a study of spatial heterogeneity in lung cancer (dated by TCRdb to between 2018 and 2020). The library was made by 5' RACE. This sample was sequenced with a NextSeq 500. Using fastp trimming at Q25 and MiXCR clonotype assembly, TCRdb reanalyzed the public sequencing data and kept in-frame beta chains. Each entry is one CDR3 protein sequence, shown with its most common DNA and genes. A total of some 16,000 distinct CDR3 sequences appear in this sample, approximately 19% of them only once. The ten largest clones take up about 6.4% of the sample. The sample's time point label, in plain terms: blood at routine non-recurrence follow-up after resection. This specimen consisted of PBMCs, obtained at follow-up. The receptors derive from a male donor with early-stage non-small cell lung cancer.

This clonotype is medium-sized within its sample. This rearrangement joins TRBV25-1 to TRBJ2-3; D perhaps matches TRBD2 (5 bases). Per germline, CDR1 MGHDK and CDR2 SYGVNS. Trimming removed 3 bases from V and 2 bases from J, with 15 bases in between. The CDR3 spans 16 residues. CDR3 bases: TGTGCCAGCAGTGACCCGCTAGCAGCCGTCACAGATACGCAGTATTTT. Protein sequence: CASSDPLAAVTDTQYF.

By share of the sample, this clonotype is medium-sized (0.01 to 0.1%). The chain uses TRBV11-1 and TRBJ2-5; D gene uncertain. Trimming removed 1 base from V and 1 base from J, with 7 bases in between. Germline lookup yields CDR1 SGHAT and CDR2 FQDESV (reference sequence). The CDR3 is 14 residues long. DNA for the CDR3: TGTGCCAGCAGCTTAGGACGCGGCCAAGAGACCCAGTACTTC. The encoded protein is CASSLGRGQETQYF.

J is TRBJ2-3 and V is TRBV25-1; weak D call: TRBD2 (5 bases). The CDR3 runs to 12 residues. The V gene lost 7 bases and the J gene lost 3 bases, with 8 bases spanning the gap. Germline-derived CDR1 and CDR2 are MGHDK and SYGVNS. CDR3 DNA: TGTGCCAGCAACCGGGGAACAGATACGCAGTATTTT. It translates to CASNRGTDTQYF.

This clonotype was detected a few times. This chain's CDR3 is CSARDRQGRYYEQYF. CDR3 sequence (DNA): TGCAGTGCTAGAGATCGGCAGGGACGCTACTACGAGCAGTACTTC. V usage is TRBV20-1 and J usage is TRBJ2-7; perhaps D is TRBD1 or TRBD2 (5 bases each). Germline lookup yields CDR1 DFQATT and CDR2 SNEGSKA (reference sequence). The CDR3 spans 15 residues. V was pared by 0 bases and J by 3 bases, with 15 bases between.

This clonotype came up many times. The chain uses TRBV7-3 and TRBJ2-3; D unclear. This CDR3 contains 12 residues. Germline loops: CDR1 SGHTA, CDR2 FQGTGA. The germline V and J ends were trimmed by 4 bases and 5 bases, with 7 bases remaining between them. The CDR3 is CASSSTGDTQYF. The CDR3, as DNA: TGTGCCAGCAGCTCAACTGGAGATACGCAGTATTTT.

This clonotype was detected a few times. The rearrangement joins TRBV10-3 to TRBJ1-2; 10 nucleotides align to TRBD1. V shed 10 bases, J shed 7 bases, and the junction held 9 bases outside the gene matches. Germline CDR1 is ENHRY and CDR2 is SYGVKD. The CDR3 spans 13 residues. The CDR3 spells CATLDRGPSGYTF. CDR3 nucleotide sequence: TGTGCCACCCTCGACAGGGGGCCGAGTGGCTACACCTTC.

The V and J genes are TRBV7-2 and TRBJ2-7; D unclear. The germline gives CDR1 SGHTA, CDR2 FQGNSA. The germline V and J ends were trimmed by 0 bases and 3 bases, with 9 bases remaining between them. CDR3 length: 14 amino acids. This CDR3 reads CASSLAHSYYEQYF. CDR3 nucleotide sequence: TGTGCCAGCAGCTTAGCGCACAGCTACTACGAGCAGTACTTC.

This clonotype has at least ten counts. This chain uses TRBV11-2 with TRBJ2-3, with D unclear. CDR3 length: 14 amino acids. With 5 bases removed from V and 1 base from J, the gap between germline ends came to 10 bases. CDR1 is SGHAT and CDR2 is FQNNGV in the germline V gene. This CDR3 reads CASSPLYGTDTQYF. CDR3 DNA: TGTGCCAGCAGCCCCCTTTACGGCACAGATACGCAGTATTTT.

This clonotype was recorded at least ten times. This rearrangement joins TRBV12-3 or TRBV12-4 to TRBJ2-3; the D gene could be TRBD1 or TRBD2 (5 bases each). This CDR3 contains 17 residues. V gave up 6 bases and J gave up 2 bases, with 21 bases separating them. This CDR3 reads CASSQRSGTDPTDTQYF. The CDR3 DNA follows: TGTGCCAGCAGCCAACGGTCCGGGACCGACCCCACAGATACGCAGTATTTT.

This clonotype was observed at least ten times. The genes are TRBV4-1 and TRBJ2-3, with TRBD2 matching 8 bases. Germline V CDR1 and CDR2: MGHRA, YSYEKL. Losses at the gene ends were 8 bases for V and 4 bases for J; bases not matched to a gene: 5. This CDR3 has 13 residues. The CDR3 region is CASQSGGADTQYF. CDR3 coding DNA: TGCGCCAGCCAGAGCGGGGGCGCAGATACGCAGTATTTT.

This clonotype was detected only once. The CDR3 reads CASSLVFMNTEAFF. CDR3 in DNA: TGTGCCAGCAGCTTAGTTTTCATGAACACTGAAGCTTTCTTT. The chain has TRBV7-2 and TRBJ1-1; D is unclear. Trimming took 1 base from V and 0 from J, leaving 6 bases between them. This CDR3 comprises 14 residues. CDR1 and CDR2 from the germline V gene are SGHTA and FQGNSA.

CDR3 protein: CASSFEGPSEKLFF. DNA for the CDR3: TGTGCCAGCAGCTTCGAGGGACCGAGTGAAAAACTGTTTTTT. The genes are TRBV5-5 and TRBJ1-4; TRBD1 is a possible D gene (5 bases). CDR1 is SGHKS, CDR2 YYEKEE, per germline (reference sequence). V was shortened by 2 bases and J by 7 bases, with 12 bases between the two germline ends. The CDR3 consists of 14 residues.